The next 27 T cell receptor beta chains were all read from a single sample in a study of beta chain features in type 1 diabetes. Of the isolated RNA, all was reverse transcribed, and so the sequenced material was expressed TCRB transcripts. Repertoires were generated with immunoSEQ multiplex PCR, while TCRdb's copy carries only in-frame clones and drops some. The sample yields over 40,000 clones, roughly 50% seen once. Sequencing used stem cell memory CD4+ T cells from blood. Receptors originate from a woman aged 25 to 39 in good health.

This clone was seen more than once but under ten times. V and J are TRBV14 and TRBJ2-1, with TRBD2 identical over 12 bases. After removal of 1 base from V and 7 bases from J, the junction contained 8 bases not matched to a gene. Germline V lookup: CDR1 SGHDN, CDR2 FVKESK. This CDR3 is 17 amino acids long. The CDR3 DNA reads as TGTGCCAGCAGCCAAGGGCTGACTAGCGGGAGTAGGAATGAGCAGTTCTTC. Its protein product is CASSQGLTSGSRNEQFF.

This clone was seen more than once but under ten times. This chain joins TRBV4-3 and TRBJ2-7; 10 bases agree with TRBD2. CDR1 is LGHNA and CDR2 is YSLEER in the germline V gene. CDR3 size: 17 residues. V shed 2 bases, J shed 2 bases, and the junction held 9 bases outside the gene matches. CDR3 in DNA: TGCGCCAGCAGCCAATGGCCAACAGCGGGAGGGCCCTACGAGCAGTACTTC. Translation gives CASSQWPTAGGPYEQYF.

V and J are TRBV5-1 and TRBJ2-5, with TRBD2 identical over 11 bases. V dropped 7 bases and J dropped 3; count of bases not matched to a gene: 11. Per the germline V gene, CDR1 is SGHRS and CDR2 is YFSETQ. This CDR3 comprises 16 residues. The CDR3 DNA sequence: TGCGCCAGCGGTGTAGCGGGAGGGCCATTAAAAGAGACCCAGTACTTC. Translation: CASGVAGGPLKETQYF.

The V gene is TRBV19, the J gene TRBJ1-4, with no clear D. Germline V gene data show CDR1 as LNHDA and CDR2 as SQIVND (reference sequence). The CDR3 runs 15 residues. Trimming removed 7 bases at V and 0 bases at J, with 12 bases between. The CDR3 spells CASKTQPATNEKLFF. CDR3 DNA: TGTGCCAGTAAGACACAACCAGCAACTAATGAAAAACTGTTTTTT.

V gene TRBV5-1 combines with J gene TRBJ2-3; TRBD2 matches at 14 bases. Germline CDR1 reads SGHRS; CDR2 reads YFSETQ. This CDR3 contains 16 residues. The V segment lost 2 bases and the J segment 5 bases; nucleotides outside the gene matches: 4. CDR3: CASSFGTSGSLDTQYF. The CDR3 nucleotides read TGCGCCAGCAGCTTCGGGACTAGCGGGAGCTTAGATACGCAGTATTTT.

This clone was recorded a few times. The rearrangement links TRBV7-2 to TRBJ1-2; TRBD1 aligns across 11 bases. The CDR3 is 16 amino acids. Unmatched junction bases numbered 12, after V lost 5 bases and J lost 7 bases. From germline, CDR1 is SGHTA and CDR2 FQGNSA. CDR3 region: CASSPTTGGQGVGYTF. The CDR3 DNA sequence: TGTGCCAGCAGCCCTACCACTGGGGGACAGGGGGTTGGCTACACCTTC.

The rearrangement joins TRBV6-1 to TRBJ1-5; a weak D match, TRBD1 (5 bases). V was clipped by 5 bases and J by 7 bases, with 12 bases between them. CDR3 length: 13 residues. The germline V gene has CDR1 MNHNS and CDR2 SASEGT. The CDR3 nucleotides are TGTGCCAGCAGTTTCAGGGTTGGACAGCCCCAGCATTTT. Translated, it gives CASSFRVGQPQHF.

The chain is built from TRBV12-5 and TRBJ2-1; the D is unclear. Looked up from germline, CDR1 is LGHNT and CDR2 is FRNRAP. V was trimmed by 2 bases and J by 7 bases, leaving 6 bases between them. This CDR3 has 12 amino acids. CDR3 amino acids: CASGLLANEQFF. In nucleotides, the CDR3 is TGTGCTAGTGGTTTGCTCGCGAATGAGCAGTTCTTC. Looking up the rest from reference TRBV12-5 and TRBJ2-1 gives the full variable domain: DARVTQTPRHKVTEMGQEVTMRCQPILGHNTVFWYRQTMMQGLELLAYFRNRAPLDDSGMPKDRFSAEMPDATLATLKIQPSEPRDSAVYFCASGLLANEQFFGPGTRLTVL.

This chain uses TRBV29-1 with TRBJ1-1, with TRBD1 matching over 7 bases. The germline V gene has CDR1 SQVTM and CDR2 ANQGSEA. V gave up 4 bases and J gave up 1 base; unmatched junction bases: 3. CDR3 length: 13 residues. CDR3 region: CSVADRANTEAFF. The CDR3 region has the DNA TGCAGCGTTGCCGACAGGGCGAACACTGAAGCTTTCTTT. Looking up the rest from reference TRBV29-1 and TRBJ1-1 gives the full variable domain: SAVISQKPSRDICQRGTSLTIQCQVDSQVTMMFWYRQQPGQSLTLIATANQGSEATYESGFVIDKFPISRPNLTFSTLTVSNMSPEDSSIYLCSVADRANTEAFFGQGTRLTVV.

This clone came up a few times. The gene calls are TRBV7-9 and TRBJ2-1, with 8 bases identical to TRBD2. Germline-derived CDR1 and CDR2 are SEHNR and FQNEAQ (reference sequence). Trimming at V came to 5 bases and at J to 6 bases, leaving 15 bases not matched to a gene. CDR3 length equals 17 residues. DNA for the CDR3: TGTGCCAGCAGCACCCAAGACAACGGACTAGCAGTCAATGAGCAGTTCTTC. Encoded protein: CASSTQDNGLAVNEQFF.

This clone was seen only a few times. The chain links TRBV19 to TRBJ2-2, with TRBD2 matching 12 bases. V was pared by 6 bases and J by 6 bases, with 5 bases of the junction left unmatched. The CDR3 contains 15 residues. Germline V gene lookup returns CDR1 LNHDA and CDR2 SQIVND (reference sequence). In nucleotides, the CDR3 is TGTGCCAGTAGCCCACTAGCGGGAGGCGCCGGGGAGCTGTTTTTT. Translated: CASSPLAGGAGELFF. The complete variable domain, with remaining parts taken from reference TRBV19 and TRBJ2-2, reads DGGITQSPKYLFRKEGQNVTLSCEQNLNHDAMYWYRQDPGQGLRLIYYSQIVNDFQKGDIAEGYSVSREKKESFPLTVTSAQKNPTAFYLCASSPLAGGAGELFFGEGSRLTVL.

CDR3 in DNA: TGTGCCAGCAGCCAACAGGGTGGGGGTAATGAAAAACTGTTTTTT. Its protein is CASSQQGGGNEKLFF. This chain connects TRBV5-4 to TRBJ1-4; D perhaps matches TRBD1 (6 bases). Germline V lookup: CDR1 SGHNT, CDR2 YYREEE (reference sequence). This CDR3 has 15 residues. Trimming took 4 bases from V and 4 from J, leaving 14 bases between them.

V and J are TRBV7-9 and TRBJ1-3; 9 bases agree with TRBD1. The CDR3 is made up of 16 amino acids. J lost 4 bases, V lost 6 bases, and 10 bases had no gene match. Germline loops: CDR1 SEHNR, CDR2 FQNEAQ (reference sequence). The CDR3 region has the DNA TGTGCCAGCAGTCCTAGGGGACAGGGTGCCGGAAACACCATATATTTT. It encodes CASSPRGQGAGNTIYF.

This clone was detected a few times. The chain combines TRBV7-3 with TRBJ2-6; 8 bases match TRBD1. The length of the CDR3 is 16 residues. V was clipped by 5 bases and J by 0 bases; unmatched bases: 3. Germline V gene lookup returns CDR1 SGHTA and CDR2 FQGTGA. Written as DNA, the CDR3 is TGTGCCAGCAGCCCCGGACAGGGCTCTGGGGCCAACGTCCTGACTTTC. Its translation is CASSPGQGSGANVLTF. Complete variable domain (other parts from reference TRBV7-3 and TRBJ2-6): GAGVSQTPSNKVTEKGKYVELRCDPISGHTALYWYRQSLGQGPEFLIYFQGTGAADDSGLPNDRFFAVRPEGSVSTLKIQRTERGDSAVYLCASSPGQGSGANVLTFGAGSRLTVL.

This clone has only one observation. The chain carries TRBV6-6 and TRBJ1-2; a possible D gene is TRBD1 (5 bases). Trimming removed 6 bases at V and 1 base at J, with 15 bases between. This CDR3 comprises 15 residues. Germline V gene lookup returns CDR1 MNHNY and CDR2 SVGAGI (reference sequence). In DNA, the CDR3 is TGTGCCAGCAGATCGACCGGGACTCATAACTATGGCTACACCTTC. This encodes CASRSTGTHNYGYTF.

The V and J genes are TRBV2 and TRBJ2-7, with 9 bases that match TRBD1. The CDR3 runs to 14 residues. V gave up 7 bases and J gave up 5 bases; unmatched junction bases: 9. The V gene's germline CDR1 is SNHLY and CDR2 FYNNEI. The chain's CDR3 is CASKVTGQGNEQYF. The CDR3 nucleotides read TGTGCCAGCAAGGTGACAGGACAGGGGAACGAGCAGTACTTC.

The chain joins TRBV11-2 to TRBJ2-2; TRBD2 agrees at 12 bases. The V segment lost 5 bases and the J segment 6 bases; nucleotides outside the gene matches: 7. The CDR3 spans 16 residues. Germline CDR1 and CDR2: SGHAT and FQNNGV. The CDR3 here is CASSQRLAGVAGELFF. The CDR3 coding sequence is TGTGCCAGCAGCCAGAGACTAGCGGGAGTGGCCGGGGAGCTGTTTTTT.

The rearrangement joins TRBV10-3 to TRBJ2-7, with D uncertain. Trimming shortened V by 6 bases and J by 4 bases, and 16 bases separated the two germline ends. The CDR3 spans 14 residues. The V gene's germline CDR1 is ENHRY and CDR2 SYGVKD. The CDR3 protein is CAISTRPTEYEQYF. CDR3 nucleotides: TGTGCCATCAGCACCCGACCGACTGAGTACGAGCAGTACTTC.

The CDR3 here is CASSPEINISGNTIYF. CDR3 nucleotides: TGTGCCAGCAGCCCGGAGATAAATATCTCTGGAAACACCATATATTTT. This chain uses TRBV5-4 with TRBJ1-3; D is undetermined. Germline values: CDR1 SGHNT, CDR2 YYREEE (reference sequence). The V end was cut by 4 bases, the J end by 0 bases, with 14 bases between. The length of the CDR3 is 16 residues.

The V and J genes are TRBV6-5 and TRBJ2-6; D gene unclear. Deletions cut 0 bases from V and 0 bases from J, with 6 bases between. The CDR3 consists of 16 residues. Germline values: CDR1 MNHEY, CDR2 SVGAGI. CDR3 in amino acids: CASSYSRSSGANVLTF. DNA for the CDR3: TGTGCCAGCAGTTACTCGCGAAGCTCTGGGGCCAACGTCCTGACTTTC.

The CDR3 nucleotides read TGTGCCAGCAGCCACGGGGAGTTCGGTTCCGGGGAGCTGTTTTTT. Translating it yields CASSHGEFGSGELFF. The V gene is TRBV5-4, the J gene TRBJ2-2; a weak D match, TRBD2 (5 bases). Germline V gives CDR1 SGHNT, CDR2 YYREEE (reference sequence). CDR3 length: 15 amino acids. V lost 4 bases, J lost 6 bases, and 16 bases lay in between.

The rearrangement links TRBV5-1 to TRBJ2-7; the D is unclear. Per germline, CDR1 SGHRS and CDR2 YFSETQ. This CDR3 contains 14 residues. The germline V and J ends were trimmed by 2 bases and 0 bases, with 9 bases remaining between them. CDR3 residues: CASSLYAGSYEQYF. In nucleotides, the CDR3 is TGCGCCAGCAGCTTATATGCAGGCTCCTACGAGCAGTACTTC.

This clone has just a few counts. The chain combines TRBV20-1 with TRBJ2-3; TRBD2 agrees at 8 bases. V dropped 5 bases and J dropped 5; count of bases not matched to a gene: 0. Germline CDR1 reads DFQATT; CDR2 reads SNEGSKA (reference sequence). The CDR3 is 11 residues long. The CDR3 nucleotides are TGCAGTGCTCTAGCGGGAGATACGCAGTATTTT. This translates into CSALAGDTQYF.

This clone has a handful of counts. CDR3 in DNA: TGCGCCAGCAGCTTGGACAACATGAACACTGAAGCTTTCTTT. Protein sequence: CASSLDNMNTEAFF. V usage is TRBV5-1 and J usage is TRBJ1-1; D not resolved. The V end was cut by 0 bases, the J end by 0 bases, with 6 bases between. Germline values: CDR1 SGHRS, CDR2 YFSETQ. The CDR3 has 14 residues.

The genes are TRBV7-3 and TRBJ2-1, with no clear D. V lost 2 bases, J lost 0 bases, and 5 bases lay in between. From germline, CDR1 is SGHTA and CDR2 FQGTGA. The CDR3 is 14 amino acids. The DNA for the CDR3 is TGTGCCAGCAGCTTAGCCAGCTCCTACAATGAGCAGTTCTTC. As protein: CASSLASSYNEQFF. The full variable domain, its missing parts supplied by reference TRBV7-3 and TRBJ2-1, is GAGVSQTPSNKVTEKGKYVELRCDPISGHTALYWYRQSLGQGPEFLIYFQGTGAADDSGLPNDRFFAVRPEGSVSTLKIQRTERGDSAVYLCASSLASSYNEQFFGPGTRLTVL.

The chain carries TRBV19 and TRBJ2-7; D remains unclear. The CDR3 has 14 amino acids. Trimming removed 4 bases from V and 0 bases from J, with 10 bases in between. The germline CDR1 and CDR2 sequences are LNHDA and SQIVND (reference sequence). In DNA, the CDR3 is TGTGCCAGTAGTACCCAAACTGCCTCCTACGAGCAGTACTTC. This encodes CASSTQTASYEQYF.

This chain joins TRBV29-1 and TRBJ1-3; D remains unclear. Trimming cost V 4 bases and J 0 bases, with 4 bases left between them. CDR3 length: 12 residues. CDR1 SQVTM and CDR2 ANQGSEA come from the germline V gene. CDR3 nucleotides: TGCAGCGTTGTTATCTCTGGAAACACCATATATTTT. Translation: CSVVISGNTIYF.